This TCR beta chain was retrieved from a study of blood T cells in healthy people across ages. The second PCR ran about 6 to 11 cycles with a sample-barcoded 5' primer and J-beta primers. TCRdb re-derived calls from the 5' RACE reads in MiXCR, one entry per CDR3 protein. This sample yields over a million distinct CDR3 sequences, of which 55% to 75% are seen a single time; about 6.3% belongs to the top ten. Healthy Caucasian individuals from Russia aged about 6 to 100 served as donors. About 10 milliliters of peripheral blood were drawn from each donor into EDTA-treated tubes. The TCR was taken from a man aged 18-30 years in good health. The specimen sequenced was blood.

The CDR3 sequence: CASSPSRGAETQYF. For the CDR3, the DNA is TGTGCCAGCAGCCCCAGCCGGGGGGCCGAGACCCAGTACTTC. The V and J genes are TRBV7-2 and TRBJ2-7; D possibly corresponds to TRBD2 (7 bases). The J call could be wrong; TRBJ2-5 is a better fit for the DNA end. CDR1 is SGHTA and CDR2 is FQGNSA in the germline V gene. This CDR3 comprises 14 residues.